A single sample is the source of the 24 T cell receptor beta chains below, sequenced in a study of OX40 agonist ivuxolimab in advanced cancers. Sequencing was performed with immunoSEQ multiplex PCR; in TCRdb, only in-frame clones are kept and a portion is missing. Of roughly 30,000 clones listed, 92% were seen once; the top ten hold about 9.4%. Source: CD4+ or CD8+ T cells sorted from blood, taken in a trial of the OX40 agonist ivuxolimab. These TCRs come from an adult with an advanced solid tumor such as melanoma, head and neck, liver or kidney cancer.

The chain employs TRBV5-6 and TRBJ1-1, with 8 bases identical to TRBD1. The V gene's germline CDR1 is SGHDT and CDR2 YYEEEE. This CDR3 has 12 residues. The junction had 3 bases not matched to a gene; V was cut back by 4 bases and J by 7 bases. CDR3 DNA: TGTGCCAGCAGCCTAGGGACAGGTGAAGCTTTCTTT. This encodes CASSLGTGEAFF.

Only one count was recorded for this clone. The V and J genes are TRBV10-3 and TRBJ2-3; 8 bases agree with TRBD2. Germline CDR1 ENHRY, CDR2 SYGVKD. The CDR3 extends over 13 amino acids. V dropped 8 bases and J dropped 3; count of bases not matched to a gene: 4. The CDR3 is CAIPGGTTDTQYF. The CDR3 DNA sequence: TGTGCCATCCCGGGAGGGACGACAGATACGCAGTATTTT.

CDR3 DNA sequence: TGTGCCTGGACGCGTCGGGCAGGACGAATGGAATCTTTCTTT. Amino acids: CAWTRRAGRMESFF. This chain connects TRBV30 to TRBJ1-1; D is unresolved. This CDR3 spans 14 amino acids. Germline V gene sequence: CDR1 GTSNPN, CDR2 SVGIG (reference sequence). Trimming shortened V by 4 bases and J by 12 bases, and 24 bases separated the two germline ends. Variable domain in full (rest from reference TRBV30 and TRBJ1-1): SQTIHQWPATLVQPVGSPLSLECTVEGTSNPNLYWYRQAAGRGLQLLFYSVGIGQISSEVPQNLSASRPQDRQFILSSKKLLLSDSGFYLCAWTRRAGRMESFFGQGTRLTVV.

This clone has a single count. The chain carries TRBV19 and TRBJ1-1, with a weak D call TRBD1 (6 bases). The CDR3 is made up of 12 amino acids. Germline lookup yields CDR1 LNHDA and CDR2 SQIVND (reference sequence). V lost 3 bases to trimming and J lost 8 bases, with 10 bases between them. CDR3 amino acids: CASSISTGEAFF. CDR3 nucleotide sequence: TGTGCCAGTAGTATCAGTACAGGGGAAGCTTTCTTT.

The DNA of the CDR3 is TGTGCCAGCAGTTTACGACAGGGATTTCAGCCCCAGCATTTT. Amino acids: CASSLRQGFQPQHF. The chain links TRBV27 to TRBJ1-5, with 7 bases that match TRBD1. The CDR3 consists of 14 residues. Looked up from germline, CDR1 is MNHEY and CDR2 is SMNVEV (reference sequence). V was pared by 2 bases and J by 6 bases, with 4 bases of the junction left unmatched.

This chain links TRBV5-5 with TRBJ2-7, with a possible D match to TRBD2 (6 bases). Germline values: CDR1 SGHKS, CDR2 YYEKEE (reference sequence). The CDR3 spans 17 residues. The V and J ends lost 0 bases and 0 bases respectively, with 16 bases between them. The CDR3 DNA is TGTGCCAGCAGCTTGGCGCCGGGACTTGCCAGCTCCTACGAGCAGTACTTC. Translation gives CASSLAPGLASSYEQYF.

The chain has TRBV11-2 and TRBJ2-7; the D gene is possibly TRBD1 (6 bases). Trimming pared 5 bases from V and 3 bases from J, leaving 11 bases between. Per germline, CDR1 SGHAT and CDR2 FQNNGV. The CDR3 has 13 residues. The CDR3 nucleotides are TGTGCCAGCAGCCCAACAGGGAGCTACGAGCAGTACTTC. Translation: CASSPTGSYEQYF.

A remark on this clone: The same CDR3 arises from other DNA sequences in this sample as well. The chain employs TRBV4-1 and TRBJ1-1; D may be TRBD1 (5 bases). Germline CDR1 reads MGHRA; CDR2 reads YSYEKL. Trimming took off 1 base at V and 2 bases at J, with 11 bases between the two ends. This CDR3 has 15 amino acids. The CDR3 nucleotides read TGCGCCAGCAGCCAAGGGGGACCGAGTAACACTGAAGCTTTCTTT. It yields the protein CASSQGGPSNTEAFF.

The chain recombines TRBV6-5 with TRBJ2-3; possibly TRBD2 for D (5 bases). V was shortened by 0 bases and J by 6 bases, with 13 bases between the two germline ends. CDR1 is MNHEY and CDR2 is SVGAGI in the germline V gene. The length of the CDR3 is 15 residues. The CDR3 loop reads CASSYSRGSFDTQYF. The CDR3 DNA reads TGTGCCAGCAGTTACTCCCGGGGAAGCTTCGATACGCAGTATTTT.

This clone is a singleton in its sample. V gene TRBV7-2 combines with J gene TRBJ2-1, with TRBD2 as a possible D gene (5 bases). This CDR3 contains 17 residues. The V gene lost 1 base and the J gene lost 0 bases, with 13 bases spanning the gap. Germline V CDR1 and CDR2: SGHTA, FQGNSA. CDR3: CASSLGPGKSSYNEQFF. The CDR3 nucleotides are TGTGCCAGCAGCTTAGGGCCGGGAAAGAGCTCCTACAATGAGCAGTTCTTC.

In DNA, the CDR3 is TGTGCCAGCAGCTTGGTGGGGGAGGTGTACTTC. Translation: CASSLVGEVYF. The chain uses TRBV5-4 and TRBJ2-7; D possibly corresponds to TRBD2 (6 bases). The CDR3 is made up of 11 amino acids. V was pared by 0 bases and J by 12 bases, with 10 bases between. Germline-derived CDR1 and CDR2 are SGHNT and YYREEE (reference sequence).

The gene calls are TRBV9 and TRBJ2-1, with 9 bases fitting TRBD1. V lost 6 bases to trimming and J lost 7 bases; unmatched junction nucleotides: 11. In germline, CDR1 is SGDLS, CDR2 YYNGEE. This CDR3 has 15 amino acids. The CDR3 coding sequence is TGTGCCAGCACCTCCGGGACAGGGAACGGGAATGAGCAGTTCTTC. Protein: CASTSGTGNGNEQFF.

The V gene is TRBV5-1, the J gene TRBJ2-1; 8 nucleotides line up with TRBD2. Trimming at V came to 1 base and at J to 0 bases, leaving 3 bases not matched to a gene. Germline assignment: CDR1 SGHRS and CDR2 YFSETQ. The CDR3 has 16 residues. Written as DNA, the CDR3 is TGCGCCAGCAGCTTGTATAGCGGGACCTCCTACAATGAGCAGTTCTTC. This codes for CASSLYSGTSYNEQFF.

In nucleotides, the CDR3 is TGTGCCAGCAGCCTAGTTAGGGGGCCCCGATACTTC. Translating it yields CASSLVRGPRYF. The chain carries TRBV27 and TRBJ2-5; 7 nucleotides align to TRBD1. The CDR3 covers 12 residues. Trimming at V came to 6 bases and at J to 14 bases, leaving 12 bases not matched to a gene. Germline CDR1 MNHEY, CDR2 SMNVEV (reference sequence).

The rearrangement joins TRBV29-1 to TRBJ2-1; D may be TRBD1 (6 bases). There are 16 residues in the CDR3. CDR1 SQVTM and CDR2 ANQGSEA come from the germline V gene. Trimming removed 7 bases at V and 4 bases at J, with 23 bases between. CDR3 DNA sequence: TGCAGCGCGGAAGGTATGGGACACGAGATTTACAATGAGCAGTTCTTC. It codes for CSAEGMGHEIYNEQFF.

This clone was seen a single time. The rearrangement links TRBV9 to TRBJ2-1, with 7 bases matching TRBD1. The CDR3 extends over 15 amino acids. Losses at the gene ends were 3 bases for V and 9 bases for J; bases not matched to a gene: 12. CDR1 SGDLS and CDR2 YYNGEE come from the germline V gene. CDR3 residues: CASSERGQARAEQFF. CDR3 bases: TGTGCCAGCAGCGAAAGAGGACAGGCCCGGGCTGAGCAGTTCTTC.

This clone has only one observation. The gene calls are TRBV6-6 and TRBJ2-2; TRBD1 is a possible D gene (5 bases). The germline V and J ends were trimmed by 8 bases and 5 bases, with 6 bases remaining between them. The germline gives CDR1 MNHNY, CDR2 SVGAGI (reference sequence). The CDR3 spans 11 residues. The CDR3 coding sequence is TGTGCCAGCGGGGCTACCGGGGAGCTGTTTTTT. This gives the protein CASGATGELFF.

This clone was seen just once. V gene TRBV7-9 combines with J gene TRBJ2-1; maybe TRBD2 (5 bases). V was clipped by 3 bases and J by 8 bases, with 14 bases between them. The CDR3 is 14 amino acids. Looked up from germline, CDR1 is SEHNR and CDR2 is FQNEAQ (reference sequence). The CDR3: CASSFDYPTYEQFF. The CDR3 region has the DNA TGTGCCAGCAGCTTTGACTATCCTACATATGAGCAGTTCTTC. Full variable domain (remainder filled in from reference TRBV7-9 and TRBJ2-1): DTGVSQNPRHKITKRGQNVTFRCDPISEHNRLYWYRQTLGQGPEFLTYFQNEAQLEKSRLLSDRFSAERPKGSFSTLEIQRTEQGDSAMYLCASSFDYPTYEQFFGPGTRLTVL.

This chain uses TRBV7-9 with TRBJ2-7; a possible D gene is TRBD1 (5 bases). Germline CDR1 SEHNR, CDR2 FQNEAQ (reference sequence). The CDR3 totals 14 residues. The V gene lost 4 bases and the J gene lost 6 bases, with 16 bases spanning the gap. The CDR3 DNA is TGTGCCAGCAGCTCTGGCCAGGGTATTCCCGAGCAGTACTTC. Protein product: CASSSGQGIPEQYF.

The chain combines TRBV7-2 with TRBJ2-2; 9 bases match TRBD1. The germline V gene has CDR1 SGHTA and CDR2 FQGNSA. V shed 3 bases and J 4 bases; nucleotides not matched to a gene: 12. CDR3 length equals 18 residues. The CDR3 DNA sequence: TGTGCCAGCAGCTTTCACCCCTTAAGACAGGGGGTCACCGGGGAGCTGTTTTTT. It specifies CASSFHPLRQGVTGELFF.

The V gene is TRBV6-6, the J gene TRBJ2-7; D possibly corresponds to TRBD2 (6 bases). The V and J ends lost 3 bases and 1 base respectively, with 10 bases between them. Germline assignment: CDR1 MNHNY and CDR2 SVGAGI (reference sequence). This CDR3 comprises 14 residues. In DNA, the CDR3 is TGTGCCAGCAGTTATTTAGCGGAGTCCTACGAGCAGTACTTC. The encoded protein is CASSYLAESYEQYF.

The chain is built from TRBV5-1 and TRBJ2-1, with a tentative D call TRBD2 (6 bases). This CDR3 region has 13 residues. Germline CDR1 reads SGHRS; CDR2 reads YFSETQ. V lost 6 bases, J lost 7 bases, and 14 bases lay in between. CDR3 nucleotides: TGCGCCAGCACCTGGGACTTCAGGAATGAGCAGTTCTTC. The encoded protein is CASTWDFRNEQFF.

J is TRBJ1-1 and V is TRBV6-1; no clear D gene. Trimming cost V 1 base and J 1 base, with 4 bases left between them. Germline CDR1 MNHNS, CDR2 SASEGT. The CDR3 totals 13 residues. The DNA for the CDR3 is TGTGCCAGCAGTGAAGTCGGGAACACTGAAGCTTTCTTT. Translating it yields CASSEVGNTEAFF.

The chain carries TRBV19 and TRBJ1-2, with a possible D match to TRBD1 (6 bases). There are 16 residues in the CDR3. Trimming took off 3 bases at V and 2 bases at J, with 16 bases between the two ends. The germline V gene has CDR1 LNHDA and CDR2 SQIVND (reference sequence). The CDR3 loop reads CASSIGTPGQNYGYTF. As DNA, the CDR3 is TGTGCCAGTAGTATCGGAACCCCGGGACAAAACTATGGCTACACCTTC.